This T cell receptor (beta chain) was sequenced during a study of identical twins. Remarks on this clonotype: Its antigen is not known.

V shed 0 bases and J 1 base; nucleotides not matched to a gene: 8. Germline V gene data show CDR1 as MNHEY and CDR2 as SVGAGI. The CDR3 is made up of 17 amino acids. TCRdb re-derived calls from the 5' RACE reads in MiXCR, one entry per CDR3 protein. The data show some 1,600,000 distinct CDR3 sequences, 32% seen once. Notes on the study in general: In monozygotic twins, models underestimated the sharing of out-of-frame TCR alpha. Not following the same donors, the study drew its conclusions from cross-sectional statistical analysis.

The specimen was cord blood. This sequence originates from a newborn girl in good health. J is TRBJ1-1 and V is TRBV6-5; the match to TRBD1 covers 7 bases. Here the CDR3 reads CASSYSTRRTGNTEAFF. The CDR3 DNA reads as TGTGCCAGCAGTTACTCGACCCGACGGACAGGGAACACTGAAGCTTTCTTT.